Shown below are 5 T cell receptor beta chains from a single sample sequenced in a study of T cell repertoires in cytomegalovirus infection. TCRdb recomputed calls from the reads with MiXCR, one row per CDR3 protein. The data show some 680,000 distinct CDR3 sequences, about 40% seen once. Sequencing was performed on PBMCs. The receptor set was obtained from a human donor in good health (CMV status not recorded). Some clones in this sample may be carry-over from other donors' samples.

The V call is TRBV28, the J call TRBJ1-2; TRBD1 might be the D (6 bases). Germline V gene data show CDR1 as MDHEN and CDR2 as SYDVKM. The CDR3 spans 16 residues. Trimming took 6 bases from V and 0 from J, leaving 17 bases between them. CDR3 protein: CASSSGEDHPNYGYTF. In nucleotides, the CDR3 is TGTGCCAGCAGCTCAGGGGAGGATCACCCTAACTATGGCTACACCTTC.

This chain connects TRBV9 to TRBJ2-7; 9 bases agree with TRBD1. Germline CDR1 SGDLS, CDR2 YYNGEE. The V and J ends lost 2 bases and 3 bases, in that order; junction bases with no gene match: 3. This CDR3 has 14 amino acids. In nucleotides, the CDR3 is TGTGCCAGCAGCGTCGGGACAGGGATCTACGAGCAGTACTTC. It yields the protein CASSVGTGIYEQYF. The full variable domain, completed using reference TRBV9 and TRBJ2-7, is DSGVTQTPKHLITATGQRVTLRCSPRSGDLSVYWYQQSLDQGLQFLIQYYNGEERAKGNILERFSAQQFPDLHSELNLSSLELGDSALYFCASSVGTGIYEQYFGPGTRLTVT.

Only a few counts were recorded for this clonotype. V is TRBV7-2 and J is TRBJ2-3; 9 nucleotides align to TRBD2. CDR3 length equals 16 residues. The V gene end was trimmed by 5 bases and the J gene end by 1 base; junction bases not matched to a gene: 7. Germline V gene data show CDR1 as SGHTA and CDR2 as FQGNSA. The CDR3 spells CASSTNSGSGTDTQYF. In nucleotides, the CDR3 is TGTGCCAGCAGCACCAATAGCGGGAGTGGCACAGATACGCAGTATTTT.

Points on this clonotype: The junction differs from germline at one of its ends, possibly a read error. The rearrangement uses TRBV12-3 or TRBV12-4 and TRBJ2-3; the D gene is possibly TRBD2 (6 bases). CDR3 length: 15 residues. Written as DNA, the CDR3 is TGTGCCAGCAATCCCGAAGGCAGGGACTCAGAGACGCAGTATTTT. It codes for CASNPEGRDSETQYF.

Only one count was recorded for this clonotype. The chain uses TRBV2 and TRBJ1-5; 9 nucleotides align to TRBD1. This CDR3 has 15 residues. The J segment lost 5 bases and the V segment lost 4 bases, leaving 6 bases of the junction unmatched. The V gene's germline CDR1 is SNHLY and CDR2 FYNNEI. The CDR3 region is CASSAFRDRDQPQHF. Written as DNA, the CDR3 is TGTGCCAGCAGTGCATTCCGGGACAGGGATCAGCCCCAGCATTTT.